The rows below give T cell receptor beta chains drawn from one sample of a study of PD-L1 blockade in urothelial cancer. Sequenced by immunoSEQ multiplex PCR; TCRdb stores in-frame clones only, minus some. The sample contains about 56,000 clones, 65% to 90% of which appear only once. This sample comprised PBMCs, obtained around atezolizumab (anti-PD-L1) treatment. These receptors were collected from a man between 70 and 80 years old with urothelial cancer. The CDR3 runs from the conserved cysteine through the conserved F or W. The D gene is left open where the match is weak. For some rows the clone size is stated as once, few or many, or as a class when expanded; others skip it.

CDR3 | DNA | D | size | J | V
CASSSGHSNYGYTF | TGTGCCAGCAGCTCGGGACACTCTAACTATGGCTACACCTTC | NA | NA | TRBJ1-2 | TRBV5-6
CASSPGGQGNTIYF | TGTGCCAGCAGCCCCGGTGGGCAGGGAAACACCATATATTTT | NA | NA | TRBJ1-3 | TRBV7-8
CASSIPAGELFF | TGTGCCAGTAGTATACCTGCCGGGGAGCTGTTTTTT | NA | NA | TRBJ2-2 | TRBV19
CASLADRQKDYTF | TGTGCCAGCCTTGCGGACAGGCAGAAGGACTACACCTTC | TRBD1 | NA | TRBJ1-2 | TRBV6-6
CASRPGTQYGYTF | TGCGCCAGCAGGCCCGGGACTCAATATGGCTACACCTTC | NA | NA | TRBJ1-2 | TRBV4-1
CSAAGARYAYF | TGCAGTGCCGCGGGGGCAAGATACGCGTATTTT | NA | once | TRBJ2-3 | TRBV20-1
CASSLASGSTGELFF | TGTGCCAGCAGTTTGGCTAGCGGATCCACCGGGGAGCTGTTTTTT | TRBD2 | NA | TRBJ2-2 | TRBV28
CASSAHSPPHRYAYF | TGTGCCAGTAGTGCTCACTCGCCACCTCACAGATACGCGTATTTT | NA | NA | TRBJ2-3 | TRBV19
CASSDAGNYGYTF | TGTGCCAGCAGTGACGCGGGAAACTATGGCTACACCTTC | NA | NA | TRBJ1-2 | TRBV6-1
CASGLVRGALNEQYF | TGTGCTAGTGGTTTGGTTCGGGGGGCGCTTAACGAGCAGTACTTC | NA | NA | TRBJ2-7 | TRBV12-5
CASIIGDRPFYTF | TGTGCCTCCATTATTGGGGACAGACCCTTCTACACCTTC | TRBD1 | NA | TRBJ1-2 | TRBV30
CASSPPGQGAGDTQYF | TGTGCCAGCTCACCGCCGGGACAGGGGGCTGGAGATACGCAGTATTTT | TRBD1 | NA | TRBJ2-3 | TRBV18
CAISAGLFGDTEAFF | TGTGCCATCTCGGCAGGGTTGTTTGGGGACACTGAAGCTTTCTTT | NA | NA | TRBJ1-1 | TRBV10-3
CASSLAIGADTQYF | TGCGCCAGCAGCTTGGCGATCGGAGCAGATACGCAGTATTTT | NA | NA | TRBJ2-3 | TRBV5-1
CASSIAGTGQGRPQHF | TGTGCCAGTAGTATAGCCGGAACAGGGCAGGGACGGCCCCAGCATTTT | NA | NA | TRBJ1-5 | TRBV19
CSVGAGRQFF | TGCAGCGTTGGGGCGGGGCGGCAGTTCTTC | NA | medium-sized | TRBJ2-1 | TRBV29-1
CASSLGGQGDWGNEKLFF | TGTGCCAGCAGTTTAGGGGGACAGGGTGACTGGGGCAATGAAAAACTGTTTTTT | TRBD1 | NA | TRBJ1-4 | TRBV28
CASSPLQGADGYTF | TGTGCCAGCAGCCCACTACAGGGGGCGGATGGCTACACCTTC | TRBD1 | NA | TRBJ1-2 | TRBV6-6
CASSLVPSYEQYF | TGTGCCAGCAGCTTAGTTCCCAGTTACGAGCAGTACTTC | NA | NA | TRBJ2-7 | TRBV7-9
CASSTRTAGGELFF | TGTGCCAGCAGTACTCGGACCGCGGGCGGGGAGCTGTTTTTT | NA | once | TRBJ2-2 | TRBV6-1
CASTKGREGNQPQHF | TGTGCCAGTACAAAGGGGAGGGAGGGCAATCAGCCCCAGCATTTT | NA | NA | TRBJ1-5 | TRBV19
CASSVRAGGPYEQYF | TGTGCCAGCAGTGTCCGGGCGGGGGGCCCCTACGAGCAGTACTTC | TRBD2 | NA | TRBJ2-7 | TRBV6-1
CASSEEEPGALDYGYTF | TGTGCCAGCAGTGAAGAAGAGCCCGGAGCGCTAGACTATGGCTACACCTTC | NA | once | TRBJ1-2 | TRBV2
CASSIVGLSNQPQHF | TGTGCCAGTAGTATAGTAGGACTCAGCAATCAGCCCCAGCATTTT | NA | NA | TRBJ1-5 | TRBV19
CASSEQFGTSGHEQYF | TGTGCCAGCAGTGAACAATTTGGGACTAGCGGGCACGAGCAGTACTTC | TRBD2 | NA | TRBJ2-7 | TRBV6-1
CASSQDTGLAGGQETQYF | TGCGCCAGCAGCCAAGATACTGGCCTAGCGGGGGGACAAGAGACCCAGTACTTC | TRBD2 | once | TRBJ2-5 | TRBV4-1
CASRGTGATGELFF | TGCGCCAGCAGGGGGACAGGGGCCACCGGGGAGCTGTTTTTT | TRBD1 | few | TRBJ2-2 | TRBV5-1
CASSSQDREAFF | TGTGCCAGCAGTTCCCAGGACAGGGAAGCTTTCTTT | TRBD1 | NA | TRBJ1-1 | TRBV6-6
CASSEGAGSSYEQYF | TGTGCCAGCAGTGAAGGGGCGGGAAGCTCCTACGAGCAGTACTTC | NA | NA | TRBJ2-7 | TRBV2
CASSDRTGEDLQYF | TGTGCCAGTAGTGACCGGACAGGAGAGGACCTTCAGTACTTC | TRBD1 | NA | TRBJ2-4 | TRBV19